What follows describes a single T cell receptor beta chain. This CDR3 contains 18 residues. The ends lost 0 bases at V and 2 bases at J; junction bases unmatched: 12. Germline V gives CDR1 KGHSY, CDR2 FQNENV. Recruitment covered 25 or so US areas and drew participants whose ages spanned roughly 18 to 89 years. Assignment of participants to cohorts was predicated upon participant-reported clinical history. The data are from a study of blood T cell repertoires in COVID-19. This table comes from immunoSEQ multiplex PCR, and its TCRdb copy is limited to in-frame clones, with some not included. The table has 300,000 to 350,000 clones, 80% to 90% seen once.

This TCR was recovered from a man aged 30 to 39 who had recovered from COVID-19. The chain carries TRBV16 and TRBJ2-7; 8 bases match TRBD1. The sample was PBMCs or T cells enriched from blood (not recorded which). CDR3: CASSQSLLLGDRPYEQYF. The CDR3, as DNA: TGTGCCAGCAGCCAATCTCTTCTGTTGGGGGACAGGCCCTACGAGCAGTACTTC.